This T cell receptor (beta chain) was recovered during a study of neurological immune-mediated disorders (dated by TCRdb to the late 2010s). Study-wide context: Peripheral blood TCR-beta repertoires from patients with HTLV-I-associated myelopathy (HAM/TSP), patients with multiple sclerosis, and healthy controls were compared in the study using UMI-based sequencing. Longitudinal samples, technical triplicates and paired sorted CD4+ and CD8+ T-cell subsets, alongside PBMC samples, were included among the roughly 97 TCR-beta libraries. The cohort included approximately 68 subjects: about 14 with HAM/TSP, about 34 with multiple sclerosis, and 20 or so healthy controls. General study outcomes and caveats: TCR clonal expansion was highest in HAM/TSP patients and lowest in MS patients, with MS patients falling below even healthy controls. Expanded clones from different subjects shared no identical CDR3 amino acid sequences, which suggests that TCR-beta repertoires were private in all groups.

The healthy controls were volunteers from a blood bank in Maryland, USA. For the sorted-subset TCR libraries, the starting material was roughly 1 million sorted CD4+ or CD8+ T cells. Peripheral blood underwent Ficoll-Hypaque density gradient centrifugation to isolate PBMCs, which were then cryopreserved in liquid nitrogen. Paired sorted CD4+ and CD8+ subsets came from healthy controls, HAM/TSP patients and MS patients. cDNA was synthesized by template-switch 5'RACE using a primer carrying a 10-nucleotide random unique molecular identifier by which each TCR transcript was tagged. Each sequencing run produced over 180 million TCR-beta sequences covering 15-18 subjects. The RNeasy kit was used to extract total RNA. The KAPA Real-time Library Amplification kit was used to amplify TCR-beta VDJ regions with primers targeting the TCR constant region and the 5'RACE anchor. Sample indexes and Illumina adaptors were added in a first PCR, after which library yield was increased in a second PCR. After Ampure bead purification, the TCR product of roughly 650 bp was size-selected on a 2% E-gel SizeSelection system. Before pooling, libraries had their quality checked on a Bioanalyzer, their concentration measured with Qubit, and their quantity determined with the Kapa Library Quantification kit. An Illumina HiSeq 2500 sequenced the libraries paired-end 2 x 150 bp. To increase sequence diversity, roughly 24-30% phiX was spiked into each library pool. In the paper's pipeline: Quality-filtered reads were processed with the UMI-based MiGEC pipeline, and over 75% of raw TCR sequences were removed by the MiGEC pipeline during error correction. VDJ genes were aligned to IMGT germline references, and each clonotype was defined by a unique CDR3 amino acid sequence together with V-J genes. VDJtools evaluated clonal expansion, Shannon diversity and CDR3 relatedness (CalcPairwiseDistances, ClusterSamples); CLCbio workbench built phylogenetic trees. Clones with at least 8 unique UMIs were defined as expanded, with this threshold being based on coefficient-of-variation modelling across technical triplicates. TCRdb handled the public reads itself, with Q25 trimming in fastp and clone calling in MiXCR, and kept productive beta chains. Each CDR3 protein appears once, grouped with its most common genes and DNA. The authors' filters were not applied to this entry. The sample yields about 21,000 distinct CDR3 sequences; about 6% were counted once. 45% to 50% of the sample is held by the ten biggest clonotypes.

This clonotype was detected ten times or more. What this receptor recognizes is not known. No much larger clonotype is one base removed from it; base qualities were not supplied. Spanning cysteine to phenylalanine, the CDR3 consists of 13 amino acids. The read is trimmed to its CDR3 DNA, 39 bases read in frame from base 1. In the germline V gene, CDR1 corresponds to MNHEY and CDR2 to SVGAGI. V loses 4 bases, J loses 0 bases, and the germline ends lie 7 bases apart. Sequenced sample: CD8+ T cells from blood. The V and J segments used are TRBV6-5 and TRBJ2-7; the D gene is perhaps TRBD1, on 5 matching bases. The sequence came from a man in his late teens or twenties in good health. The DNA is TGTGCCAGCAGTTGGGGCTCCTCCTACGAGCAGTACTTC. Its product reads: CASSWGSSYEQYF.